The entry below describes one T cell receptor beta chain. This record comes from a study of blood T cell repertoires in COVID-19. The germline V and J ends were trimmed by 4 bases and 1 base, with 14 bases remaining between them. Germline CDR1 reads SGHNT; CDR2 reads YYREEE (reference sequence). The CDR3 extends over 15 amino acids. Clones were sequenced by immunoSEQ multiplex PCR, and TCRdb holds only the in-frame ones, with some missing. This table holds approximately 120,000 clones, roughly 86% found once. The sample taken for sequencing was peripheral blood. The chain uses TRBV5-4 and TRBJ1-2; no definite D call. The clonotype was recovered from a human donor in a cohort sampled during active COVID-19. CDR3 sequence (DNA): TGTGCCAGCAGCGGGAGTCCTCTAGATAACTATGGCTACACCTTC. Amino acid sequence: CASSGSPLDNYGYTF.